This TCR beta chain stems from a study of response to subunit inactivated influenza vaccine. The study, taken as a whole, reports: It was suggested by the authors that few new T cells are recruited by each seasonal influenza vaccination.

This clonotype was recorded a few times. What it binds is unknown. TCRdb fed the RT-PCR reads into MiXCR, producing one record per CDR3 protein. The sample holds around 850,000 distinct CDR3 sequences, approximately 17% seen once. The sequence derives from a man between 45 and 60 years old who received an inactivated influenza vaccine. The source was PBMCs from blood, collected roughly 5 days after vaccination.

The CDR3 spells CASTIWLNTRIAGELFF. For the CDR3, the DNA is TGTGCCAGCACTATTTGGTTGAACACCCGCATCGCCGGGGAGCTGTTTTTT. The genes are TRBV12-3 or TRBV12-4 and TRBJ2-2; D unresolved. The V and J ends lost 7 bases and 6 bases respectively, with 24 bases between them. This CDR3 has 17 residues.